Below are 8 T cell receptor beta chains sequenced from a single sample in a study of cytomegalovirus exposure and HLA in healthy donors. The PCR employed 60 Vbeta primers together with 13 Jbeta primers. Sequenced by immunoSEQ multiplex PCR; TCRdb stores in-frame clones only, minus some. Here the sample spans about 110,000 clones, 78% being singletons. The specimen was PBMCs. These receptors were obtained from a man under 40 in good health and CMV-seronegative.

In this sample, this clone turned up a few times. The chain has TRBV28 and TRBJ1-5; tentatively, D is TRBD1 (6 bases). This CDR3 is 15 amino acids long. CDR1 MDHEN and CDR2 SYDVKM come from the germline V gene. V gave up 3 bases and J gave up 6 bases, with 15 bases separating them. DNA of the CDR3: TGTGCCAGCAGTTTGGGGCAGGGGATGGTTCAGCCCCAGCATTTT. It codes for CASSLGQGMVQPQHF.

The chain couples TRBV7-9 to TRBJ2-1; D uncertain. CDR1 and CDR2 from the germline V gene are SEHNR and FQNEAQ (reference sequence). Trimming took off 5 bases at V and 3 bases at J, with 5 bases between the two ends. The CDR3 length is 12 residues. This CDR3 reads CASSPNYNEQFF. In nucleotides, the CDR3 is TGTGCCAGCAGCCCAAACTACAATGAGCAGTTCTTC.

This rearrangement joins TRBV4-3 to TRBJ1-6; D is uncertain. The germline V gene has CDR1 LGHNA and CDR2 YSLEER. The CDR3 covers 16 residues. The V and J ends lost 0 bases and 7 bases respectively, with 13 bases between them. The CDR3 reads CASSQEIWQKNSPLHF. CDR3 nucleotides: TGCGCCAGCAGCCAAGAAATCTGGCAGAAAAATTCACCCCTCCACTTT.

This chain links TRBV2 with TRBJ1-2, with TRBD1 matching over 8 bases. This CDR3 has 18 amino acids. The germline CDR1 and CDR2 sequences are SNHLY and FYNNEI. J was trimmed by 4 bases and V by 4 bases; bases with no gene match: 17. The chain's CDR3 is CASSGSRLTGGNSYGYTF. DNA of the CDR3: TGTGCCAGCAGTGGCTCCCGATTAACAGGGGGAAATAGCTATGGCTACACCTTC.

The chain has TRBV15 and TRBJ2-7; TRBD1 aligns across 8 bases. The CDR3 has 15 amino acids. The V gene end was trimmed by 2 bases and the J gene end by 0 bases; junction bases not matched to a gene: 3. The germline CDR1 and CDR2 sequences are LNHNV and YYDKDF (reference sequence). The CDR3 loop reads CATSRPGQDSYEQYF. CDR3 coding DNA: TGTGCCACCAGCAGACCGGGACAGGACTCCTACGAGCAGTACTTC. Supplemented by reference TRBV15 and TRBJ2-7, the full variable domain reads DAMVIQNPRYQVTQFGKPVTLSCSQTLNHNVMYWYQQKSSQAPKLLFHYYDKDFNNEADTPDNFQSRRPNTSFCFLDIRSPGLGDTAMYLCATSRPGQDSYEQYFGPGTRLTVT.

The chain employs TRBV7-2 and TRBJ1-1; TRBD1 agrees at 9 bases. Germline V gene data show CDR1 as SGHTA and CDR2 as FQGNSA. The CDR3 loop spans 15 amino acids. The junction had 8 bases not matched to a gene; V was cut back by 4 bases and J by 5 bases. The CDR3 protein is CASSSPGQGKTEAFF. In DNA form, the CDR3 reads TGTGCCAGCAGCTCACCGGGACAGGGAAAAACTGAAGCTTTCTTT.

The chain uses TRBV29-1 and TRBJ2-1, with 9 bases aligning to TRBD2. In germline, CDR1 is SQVTM, CDR2 ANQGSEA. V dropped 0 bases and J dropped 4; count of bases not matched to a gene: 13. The CDR3 contains 18 residues. The CDR3 here is CSVEDLGLAGRSYNEQFF. The CDR3 DNA follows: TGCAGCGTTGAAGATTTAGGGCTAGCGGGGAGATCGTACAATGAGCAGTTCTTC.

The chain links TRBV7-2 to TRBJ2-7; TRBD2 might be the D (6 bases). With 5 bases removed from V and 6 bases from J, the gap between germline ends came to 17 bases. The CDR3 runs 14 residues. Germline CDR1 and CDR2: SGHTA and FQGNSA. CDR3 in DNA: TGTGCCAGCAGCCGACAAGGGATTAGCGGCGAGCAGTACTTC. Translated: CASSRQGISGEQYF. The entire variable domain, with the rest obtained from reference TRBV7-2 and TRBJ2-7, is as follows: GAGVSQSPSNKVTEKGKDVELRCDPISGHTALYWYRQSLGQGLEFLIYFQGNSAPDKSGLPSDRFSAERTGGSVSTLTIQRTQQEDSAVYLCASSRQGISGEQYFGPGTRLTVT.